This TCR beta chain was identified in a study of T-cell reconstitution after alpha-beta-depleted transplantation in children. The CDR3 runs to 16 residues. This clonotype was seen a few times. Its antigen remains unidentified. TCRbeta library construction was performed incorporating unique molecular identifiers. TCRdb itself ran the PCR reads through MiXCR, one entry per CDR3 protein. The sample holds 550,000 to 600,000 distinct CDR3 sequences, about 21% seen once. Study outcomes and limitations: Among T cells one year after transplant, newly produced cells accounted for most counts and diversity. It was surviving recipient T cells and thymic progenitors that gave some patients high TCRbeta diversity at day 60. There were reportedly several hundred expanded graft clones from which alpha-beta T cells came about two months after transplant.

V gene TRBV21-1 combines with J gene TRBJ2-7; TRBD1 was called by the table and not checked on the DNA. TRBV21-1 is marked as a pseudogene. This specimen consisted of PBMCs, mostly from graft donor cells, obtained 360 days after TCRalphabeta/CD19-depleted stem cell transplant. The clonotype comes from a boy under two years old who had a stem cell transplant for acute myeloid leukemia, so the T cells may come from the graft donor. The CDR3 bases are TGTGCCAGCAGCAAAGGAGATCGGGTGGCGCACTACGAGCAGTACTTC. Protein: CASSKGDRVAHYEQYF.